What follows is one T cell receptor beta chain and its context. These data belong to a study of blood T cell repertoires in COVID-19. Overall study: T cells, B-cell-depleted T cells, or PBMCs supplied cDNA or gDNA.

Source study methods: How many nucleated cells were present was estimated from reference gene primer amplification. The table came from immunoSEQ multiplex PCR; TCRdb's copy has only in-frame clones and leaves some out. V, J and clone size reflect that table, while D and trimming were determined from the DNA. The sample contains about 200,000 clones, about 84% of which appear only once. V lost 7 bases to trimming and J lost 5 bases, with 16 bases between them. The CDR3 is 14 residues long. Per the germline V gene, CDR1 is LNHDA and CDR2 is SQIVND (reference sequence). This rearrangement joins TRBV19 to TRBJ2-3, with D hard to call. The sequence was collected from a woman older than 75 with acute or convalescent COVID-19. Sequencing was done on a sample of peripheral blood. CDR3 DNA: TGTGCCAGTACCGATTACCGTGCAGGAGATACGCAGTATTTT. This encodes CASTDYRAGDTQYF.